One T cell receptor (beta chain) is described in this entry. The antigen is not known. The PCR used 60 Vbeta and 13 Jbeta primers. Assay: immunoSEQ multiplex PCR; the TCRdb copy retains only in-frame clones and omits some. The data hold about 100,000 clones, with around three quarters observed a single time. Per germline, CDR1 SGHKS and CDR2 YYEKEE (reference sequence). Trimming removed 0 bases at V and 7 bases at J, with 14 bases between. CDR3 size: 15 residues. The data originate from a study of cytomegalovirus exposure and HLA in healthy donors. Study outcomes and limitations: Cytomegalovirus-associated status was assigned to more than 150 TCR beta chains.

Sample: PBMCs. The chain combines TRBV5-5 with TRBJ2-1; TRBD1 might be the D (6 bases). This sequence was found in a man aged 30 to 45 in good health and CMV-seronegative. The CDR3 is CASSLASGARNEQFF. In DNA form, the CDR3 reads TGTGCCAGCAGCTTGGCTTCAGGGGCAAGAAATGAGCAGTTCTTC.